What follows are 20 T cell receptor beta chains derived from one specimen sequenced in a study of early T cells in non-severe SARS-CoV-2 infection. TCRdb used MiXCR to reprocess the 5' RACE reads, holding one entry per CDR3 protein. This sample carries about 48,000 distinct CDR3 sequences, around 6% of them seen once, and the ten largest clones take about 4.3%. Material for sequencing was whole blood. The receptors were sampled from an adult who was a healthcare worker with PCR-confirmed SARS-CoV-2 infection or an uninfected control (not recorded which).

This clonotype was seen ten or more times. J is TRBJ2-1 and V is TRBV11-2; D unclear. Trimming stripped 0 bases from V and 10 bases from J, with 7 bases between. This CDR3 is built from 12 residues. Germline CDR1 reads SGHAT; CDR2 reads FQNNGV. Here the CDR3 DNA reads TGTGCCAGCAGCTTAGATCTATGGGAGCAGTTCTTC. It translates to CASSLDLWEQFF.

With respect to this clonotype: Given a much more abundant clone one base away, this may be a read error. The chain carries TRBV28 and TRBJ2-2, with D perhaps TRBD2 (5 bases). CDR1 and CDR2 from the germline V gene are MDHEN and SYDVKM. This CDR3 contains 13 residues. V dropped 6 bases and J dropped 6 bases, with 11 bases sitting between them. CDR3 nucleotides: TGTGCCAGCAGATACTGGGGAGCCGGGGAGCTGTTTTTT. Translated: CASRYWGAGELFF.

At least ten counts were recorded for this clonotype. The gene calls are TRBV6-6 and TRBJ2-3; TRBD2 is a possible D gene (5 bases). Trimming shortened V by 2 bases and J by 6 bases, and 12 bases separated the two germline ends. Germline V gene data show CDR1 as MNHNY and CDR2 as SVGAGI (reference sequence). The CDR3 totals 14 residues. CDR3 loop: CASSYEGRRDTQYF. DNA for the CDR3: TGTGCCAGCAGTTACGAGGGTCGGCGGGATACGCAGTATTTT.

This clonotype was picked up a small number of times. CDR3 DNA: TGTGCCAGCAGCTCAAGGGACTTCATTAGCGGCGAGCAGTACTTC. Its protein product is CASSSRDFISGEQYF. The J gene is TRBJ2-7, the V gene TRBV7-2; weak D call: TRBD2 (6 bases). The ends were cut back, 4 bases at V and 6 bases at J, with 19 bases in the middle. The CDR3 consists of 15 residues. CDR1 and CDR2 (germline): SGHTA, FQGNSA.

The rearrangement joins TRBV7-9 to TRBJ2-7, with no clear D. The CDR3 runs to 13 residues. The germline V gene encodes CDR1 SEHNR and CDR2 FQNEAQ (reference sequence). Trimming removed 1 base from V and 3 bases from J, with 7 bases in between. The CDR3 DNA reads TGTGCCAGCAGCTTAGTTCCGTTCTACGAGCAGTACTTC. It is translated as CASSLVPFYEQYF.

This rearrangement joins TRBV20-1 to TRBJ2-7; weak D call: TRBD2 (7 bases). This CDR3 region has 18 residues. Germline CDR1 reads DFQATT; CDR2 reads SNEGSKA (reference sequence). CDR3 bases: TGCAGGTACCGGGACATAGTAGCGGGTGCGGTACATCGGTACGAGCAGTACTTC. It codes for CRYRDIVAGAVHRYEQYF.

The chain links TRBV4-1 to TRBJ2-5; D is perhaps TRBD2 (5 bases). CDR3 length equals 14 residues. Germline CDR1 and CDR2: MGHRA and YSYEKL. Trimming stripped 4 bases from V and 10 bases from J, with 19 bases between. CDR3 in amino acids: CASSLTDRFGDQYF. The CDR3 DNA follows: TGCGCCAGCAGCCTAACGGACCGCTTCGGGGACCAGTACTTC.

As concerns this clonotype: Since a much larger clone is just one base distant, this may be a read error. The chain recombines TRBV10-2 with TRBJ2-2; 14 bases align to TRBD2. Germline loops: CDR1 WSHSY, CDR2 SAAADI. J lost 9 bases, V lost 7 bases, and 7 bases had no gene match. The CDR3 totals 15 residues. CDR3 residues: CASTGLAGVIWELFF. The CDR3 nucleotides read TGCGCCAGCACGGGACTAGCGGGAGTGATCTGGGAGCTGTTTTTT.

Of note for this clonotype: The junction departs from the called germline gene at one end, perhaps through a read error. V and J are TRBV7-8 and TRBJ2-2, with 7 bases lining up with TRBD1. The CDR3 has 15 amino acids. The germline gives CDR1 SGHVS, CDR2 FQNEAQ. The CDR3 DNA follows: TGTGCCAGCAAACAGGGGAACGCGAACACCGGGGAGCTGTATTTT. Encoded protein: CASKQGNANTGELYF.

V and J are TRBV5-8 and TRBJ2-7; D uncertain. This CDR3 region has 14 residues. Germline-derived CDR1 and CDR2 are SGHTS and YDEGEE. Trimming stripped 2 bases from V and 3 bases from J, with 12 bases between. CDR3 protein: CASSLYAGNYEQYF. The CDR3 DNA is TGTGCCAGCAGCTTATATGCCGGAAACTACGAGCAGTACTTC.

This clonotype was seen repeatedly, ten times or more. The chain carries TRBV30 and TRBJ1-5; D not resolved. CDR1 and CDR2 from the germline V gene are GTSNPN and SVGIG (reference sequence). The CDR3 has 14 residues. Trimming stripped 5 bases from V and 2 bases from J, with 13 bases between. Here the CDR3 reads CAWASWGGNQPQHF. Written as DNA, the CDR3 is TGTGCCTGGGCTTCATGGGGTGGCAATCAGCCCCAGCATTTT.

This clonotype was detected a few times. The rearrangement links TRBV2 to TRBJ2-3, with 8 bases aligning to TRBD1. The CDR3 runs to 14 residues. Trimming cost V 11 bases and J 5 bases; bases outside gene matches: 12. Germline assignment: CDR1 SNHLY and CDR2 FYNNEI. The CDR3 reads CAGDRTGERDTQYF. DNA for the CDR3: TGTGCCGGGGACAGGACCGGAGAGAGAGATACGCAGTATTTT.

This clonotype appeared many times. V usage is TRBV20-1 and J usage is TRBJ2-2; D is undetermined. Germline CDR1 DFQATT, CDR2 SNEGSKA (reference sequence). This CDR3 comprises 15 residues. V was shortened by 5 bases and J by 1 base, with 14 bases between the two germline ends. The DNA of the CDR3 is TGCAGTGCTCAAAGGGCGGACCAGAACACCGGGGAGCTGTTTTTT. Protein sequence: CSAQRADQNTGELFF.

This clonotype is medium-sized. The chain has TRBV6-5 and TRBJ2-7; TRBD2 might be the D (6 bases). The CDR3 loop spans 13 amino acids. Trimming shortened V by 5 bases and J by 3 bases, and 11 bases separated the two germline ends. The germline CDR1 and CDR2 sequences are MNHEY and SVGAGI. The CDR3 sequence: CASSGGTHYEQYF. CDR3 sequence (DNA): TGTGCCAGCAGTGGAGGGACTCACTACGAGCAGTACTTC.

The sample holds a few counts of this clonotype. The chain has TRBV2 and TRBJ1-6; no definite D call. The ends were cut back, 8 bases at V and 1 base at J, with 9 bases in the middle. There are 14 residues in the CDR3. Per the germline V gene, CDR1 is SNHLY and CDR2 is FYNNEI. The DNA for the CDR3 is TGTGCCAGCTCTGAGGGATCCTATAATTCACCCCTCCACTTT. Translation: CASSEGSYNSPLHF.

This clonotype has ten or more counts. The CDR3 DNA reads TGTGCCAGCTCACGGGAAATAAGCAATCAGCCCCAGCATTTT. Translated, it gives CASSREISNQPQHF. The V gene is TRBV18, the J gene TRBJ1-5; D call uncertain. With 4 bases removed from V and 1 base from J, the gap between germline ends came to 8 bases. CDR1 is KGHSH, CDR2 LQKENI, per germline. The CDR3 runs 14 residues. The full variable domain, with the rest looked up from reference TRBV18 and TRBJ1-5, is NAGVMQNPRHLVRRRGQEARLRCSPMKGHSHVYWYRQLPEEGLKFMVYLQKENIIDESGMPKERFSAEFPKEGPSILRIQQVVRGDSAAYFCASSREISNQPQHFGDGTRLSIL.

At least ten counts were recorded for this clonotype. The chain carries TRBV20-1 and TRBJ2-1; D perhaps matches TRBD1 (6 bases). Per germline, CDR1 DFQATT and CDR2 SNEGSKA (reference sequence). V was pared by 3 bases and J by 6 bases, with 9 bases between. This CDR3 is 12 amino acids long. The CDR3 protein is CSASGQTNEQFF. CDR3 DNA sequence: TGCAGTGCTAGTGGACAGACCAATGAGCAGTTCTTC.

CDR3 DNA sequence: TGTGCCAGTAGCCAGGACAGGGGTGGGGATCAGCCCCAGCATTTT. Protein: CASSQDRGGDQPQHF. This sequence joins TRBV19 and TRBJ1-5; TRBD1 aligns across 9 bases. Germline V CDR1 and CDR2: LNHDA, SQIVND (reference sequence). Trimming at V came to 6 bases and at J to 5 bases, leaving 8 bases not matched to a gene. This CDR3 has 15 residues.

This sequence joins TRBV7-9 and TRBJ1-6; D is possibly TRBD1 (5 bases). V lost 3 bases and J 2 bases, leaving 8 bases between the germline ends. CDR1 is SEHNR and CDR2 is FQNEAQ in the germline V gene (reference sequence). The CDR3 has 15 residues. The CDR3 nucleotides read TGTGCCAGCAGCTTGGGGCAGACCTATAATTCACCCCTCCACTTT. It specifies CASSLGQTYNSPLHF.

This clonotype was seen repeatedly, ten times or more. The DNA of the CDR3 is TGTGCCAGCAGCTTAGTTGGAAGAGAAACAGATACGCAGTATTTT. The encoded protein is CASSLVGRETDTQYF. The V call is TRBV11-2, the J call TRBJ2-3; the D is unclear. Trimming pared 1 base from V and 3 bases from J, leaving 11 bases between. The length of the CDR3 is 15 residues. Germline CDR1 is SGHAT and CDR2 is FQNNGV.